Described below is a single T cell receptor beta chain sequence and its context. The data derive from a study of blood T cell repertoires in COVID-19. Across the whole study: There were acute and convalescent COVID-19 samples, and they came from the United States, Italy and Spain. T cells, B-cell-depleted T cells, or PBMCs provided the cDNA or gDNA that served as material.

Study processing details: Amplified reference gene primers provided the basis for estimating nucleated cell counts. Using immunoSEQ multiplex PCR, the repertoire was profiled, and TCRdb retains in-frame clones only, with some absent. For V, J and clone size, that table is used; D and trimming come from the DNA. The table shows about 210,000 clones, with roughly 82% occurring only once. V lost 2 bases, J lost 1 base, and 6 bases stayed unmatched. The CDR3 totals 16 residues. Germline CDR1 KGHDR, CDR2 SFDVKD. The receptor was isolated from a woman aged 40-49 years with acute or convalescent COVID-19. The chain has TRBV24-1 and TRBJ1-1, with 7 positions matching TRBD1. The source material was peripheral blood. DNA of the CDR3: TGTGCCACCAGTGATTCGTCACAGGGGACGAACACTGAAGCTTTCTTT. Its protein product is CATSDSSQGTNTEAFF.